The clone carrying this T cell receptor beta chain showed up many times. The data were obtained in a study of regulatory T cells in long-lasting Graves disease. Germline V gene data show CDR1 as SGHRS and CDR2 as YFSETQ. The CDR3 runs to 13 residues. The V end was cut by 4 bases, the J end by 6 bases, with 11 bases between. CDR3-region Arm-PCR and iRepertoire HTBI primers produced the TCR beta libraries. MiXCR, applied by TCRdb to the multiplex PCR reads, yields one record per CDR3 protein. This table holds about half a million distinct CDR3 sequences, around 13% found once. Time point of the sample: newly diagnosed GD, antithyroid drugs for less than 3 months. Extracted RNA from PBMCs served as the source of the TCR library. These records were also assigned to another study, of T cells in Graves' hyperthyroidism and ophthalmopathy.

The rearrangement uses TRBV5-1 and TRBJ2-1, with D maybe TRBD2 (5 bases). The origin of this receptor is a woman in her 30s with Graves disease. Sequencing was performed on peripheral blood mononuclear cells (PBMCs), taken at new diagnosis, from a patient treated with antithyroid drugs. The CDR3 DNA is TGCGCCAGCAGCGACCCTACTAGCAATGAGCAGTTCTTC. Residues: CASSDPTSNEQFF.